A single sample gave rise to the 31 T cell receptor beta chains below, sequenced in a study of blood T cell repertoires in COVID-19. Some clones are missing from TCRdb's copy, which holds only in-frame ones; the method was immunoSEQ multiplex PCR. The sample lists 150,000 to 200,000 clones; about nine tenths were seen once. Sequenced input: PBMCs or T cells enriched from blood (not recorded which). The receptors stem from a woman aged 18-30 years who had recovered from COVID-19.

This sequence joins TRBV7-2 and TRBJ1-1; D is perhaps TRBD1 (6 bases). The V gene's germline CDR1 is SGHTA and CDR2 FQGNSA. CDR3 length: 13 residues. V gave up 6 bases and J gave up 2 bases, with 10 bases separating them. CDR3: CASREQGNTEAFF. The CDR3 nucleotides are TGTGCCAGCAGAGAACAGGGCAACACTGAAGCTTTCTTT. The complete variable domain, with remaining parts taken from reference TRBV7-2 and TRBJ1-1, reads GAGVSQSPSNKVTEKGKDVELRCDPISGHTALYWYRQSLGQGLEFLIYFQGNSAPDKSGLPSDRFSAERTGGSVSTLTIQRTQQEDSAVYLCASREQGNTEAFFGQGTRLTVV.

Written as DNA, the CDR3 is TGCGCCAGCAGCTGGGACGGTACTAAGACAGGTGGTCCGCTTGAAGCTTTCTTT. Translated: CASSWDGTKTGGPLEAFF. The chain links TRBV5-1 to TRBJ1-1, with a tentative D call TRBD1 (6 bases). Trimming removed 3 bases from V and 7 bases from J, with 28 bases in between. The CDR3 consists of 18 residues. Germline V CDR1 and CDR2: SGHRS, YFSETQ.

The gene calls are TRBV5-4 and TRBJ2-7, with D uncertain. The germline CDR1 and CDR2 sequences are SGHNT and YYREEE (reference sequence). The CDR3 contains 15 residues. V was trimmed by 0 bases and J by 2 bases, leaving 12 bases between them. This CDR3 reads CASSLGGPTAYEQYF. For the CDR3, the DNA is TGTGCCAGCAGCTTGGGTGGGCCGACCGCCTACGAGCAGTACTTC.

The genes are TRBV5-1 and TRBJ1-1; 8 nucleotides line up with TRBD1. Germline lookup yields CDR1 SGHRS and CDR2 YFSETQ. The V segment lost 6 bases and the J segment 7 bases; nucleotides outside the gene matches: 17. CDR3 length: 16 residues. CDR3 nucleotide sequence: TGCGCCAGCACTCCGTGGGCAGGGGGCGCCTCCGGTGAAGCTTTCTTT. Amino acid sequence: CASTPWAGGASGEAFF.

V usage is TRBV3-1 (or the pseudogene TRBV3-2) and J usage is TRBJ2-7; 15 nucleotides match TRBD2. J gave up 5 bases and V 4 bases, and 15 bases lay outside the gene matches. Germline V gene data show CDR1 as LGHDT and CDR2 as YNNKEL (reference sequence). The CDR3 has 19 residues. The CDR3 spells CASSRANRGLAGGPNEQYF. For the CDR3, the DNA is TGTGCCAGCAGCCGAGCAAACCGAGGACTAGCGGGAGGGCCAAACGAGCAGTACTTC.

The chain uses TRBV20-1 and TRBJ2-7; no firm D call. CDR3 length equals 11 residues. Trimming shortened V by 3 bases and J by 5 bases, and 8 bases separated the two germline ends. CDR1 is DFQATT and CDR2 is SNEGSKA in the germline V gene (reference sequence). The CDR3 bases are TGCAGTGCTAGGTCGTTCGACGAGCAGTACTTC. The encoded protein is CSARSFDEQYF.

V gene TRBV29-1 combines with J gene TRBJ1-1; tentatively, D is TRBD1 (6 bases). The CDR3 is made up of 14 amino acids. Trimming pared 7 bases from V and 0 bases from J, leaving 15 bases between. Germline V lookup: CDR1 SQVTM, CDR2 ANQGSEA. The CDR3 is CSASDSYLNTEAFF. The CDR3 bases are TGCAGCGCGTCGGACAGCTACTTGAACACTGAAGCTTTCTTT.

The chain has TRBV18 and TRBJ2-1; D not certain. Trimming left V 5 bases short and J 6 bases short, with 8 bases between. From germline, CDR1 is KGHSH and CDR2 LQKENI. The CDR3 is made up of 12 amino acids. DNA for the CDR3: TGTGCCAGCTCAGGCCCCTCCAATGAGCAGTTCTTC. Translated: CASSGPSNEQFF.

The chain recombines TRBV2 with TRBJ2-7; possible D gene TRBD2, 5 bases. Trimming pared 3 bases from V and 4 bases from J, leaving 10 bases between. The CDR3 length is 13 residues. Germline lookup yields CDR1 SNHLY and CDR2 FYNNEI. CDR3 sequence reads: CASSDSETYEQYF. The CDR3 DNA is TGTGCCAGCAGTGATAGCGAGACATACGAGCAGTACTTC.

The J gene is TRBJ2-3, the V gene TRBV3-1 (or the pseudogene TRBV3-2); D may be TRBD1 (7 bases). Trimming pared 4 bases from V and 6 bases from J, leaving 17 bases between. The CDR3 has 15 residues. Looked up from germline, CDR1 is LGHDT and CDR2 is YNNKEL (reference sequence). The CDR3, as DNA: TGTGCCAGCAGCCCCGGAACCGCAGGGGGGGATACGCAGTATTTT. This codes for CASSPGTAGGDTQYF.

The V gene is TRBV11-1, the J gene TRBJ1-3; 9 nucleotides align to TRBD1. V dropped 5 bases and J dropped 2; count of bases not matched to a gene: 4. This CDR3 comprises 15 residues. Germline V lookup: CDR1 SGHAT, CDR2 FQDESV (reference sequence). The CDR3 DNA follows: TGTGCCAGCAGCCTGAGGACAGGGGCTGGAAACACCATATATTTT. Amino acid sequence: CASSLRTGAGNTIYF.

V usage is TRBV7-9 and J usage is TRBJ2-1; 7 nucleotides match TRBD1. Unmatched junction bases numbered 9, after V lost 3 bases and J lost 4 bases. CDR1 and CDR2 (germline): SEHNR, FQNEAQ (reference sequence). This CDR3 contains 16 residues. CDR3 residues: CASSFNWDSLYNEQFF. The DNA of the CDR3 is TGTGCCAGCAGCTTCAATTGGGACAGTCTTTACAATGAGCAGTTCTTC.

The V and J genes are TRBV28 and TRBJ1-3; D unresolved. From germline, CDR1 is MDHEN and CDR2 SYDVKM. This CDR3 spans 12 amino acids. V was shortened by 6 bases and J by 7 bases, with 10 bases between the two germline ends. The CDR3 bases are TGTGCCAGCAGGGAGGGTAGGAACACCATATATTTT. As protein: CASREGRNTIYF.

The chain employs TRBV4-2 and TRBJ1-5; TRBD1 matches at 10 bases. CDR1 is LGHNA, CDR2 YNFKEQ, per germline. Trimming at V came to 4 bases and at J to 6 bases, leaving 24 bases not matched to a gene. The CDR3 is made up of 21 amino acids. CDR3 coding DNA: TGTGCCAGCAGCCGCAGACAGGGGGCGAACCCGATAACTGGGGGTTGTCAGCCCCAGCATTTT. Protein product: CASSRRQGANPITGGCQPQHF.

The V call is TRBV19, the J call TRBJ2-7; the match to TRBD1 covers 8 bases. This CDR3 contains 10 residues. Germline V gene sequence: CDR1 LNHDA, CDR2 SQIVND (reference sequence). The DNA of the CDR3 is TGTGAGGACAGGGTCTACGAGCAGTACTTC. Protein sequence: CEDRVYEQYF.

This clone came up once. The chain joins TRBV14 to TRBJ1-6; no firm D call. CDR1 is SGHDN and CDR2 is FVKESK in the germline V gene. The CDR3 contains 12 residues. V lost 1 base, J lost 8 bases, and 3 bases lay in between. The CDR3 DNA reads TGTGCCAGCAGCCAAGCCTATTCACCCCTCCACTTT. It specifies CASSQAYSPLHF.

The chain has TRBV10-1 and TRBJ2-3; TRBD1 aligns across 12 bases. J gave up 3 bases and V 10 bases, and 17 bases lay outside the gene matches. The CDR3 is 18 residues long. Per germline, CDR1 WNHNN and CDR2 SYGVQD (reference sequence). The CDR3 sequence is CATLTGQGAHCSTDTQYF. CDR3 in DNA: TGCGCCACCTTAACGGGACAGGGGGCGCATTGTTCAACAGATACGCAGTATTTT.

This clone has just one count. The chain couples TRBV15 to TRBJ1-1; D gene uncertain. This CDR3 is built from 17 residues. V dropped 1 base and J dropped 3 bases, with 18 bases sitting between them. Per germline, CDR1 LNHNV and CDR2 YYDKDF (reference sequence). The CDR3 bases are TGTGCCACCAGCAGAGGCGGGATGGGAGATAGGCACACTGAAGCTTTCTTT. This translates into CATSRGGMGDRHTEAFF.

The CDR3 protein is CALAASGSNNNEQFF. The CDR3 DNA reads as TGCGCCCTGGCAGCTAGCGGGAGTAACAACAATGAGCAGTTCTTC. The chain links TRBV23-1 to TRBJ2-1; 10 positions agree with TRBD2. TRBV23-1 is noted as an ORF with a role that remains uncertain. With V trimmed by 11 bases and J by 5 bases, 12 bases remained unmatched. CDR3 length equals 15 residues.

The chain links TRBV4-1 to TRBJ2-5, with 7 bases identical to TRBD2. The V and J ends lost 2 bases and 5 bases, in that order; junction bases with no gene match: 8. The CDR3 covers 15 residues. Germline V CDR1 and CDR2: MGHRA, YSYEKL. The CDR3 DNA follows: TGCGCCAGCAGCCAATTTATGCTAGCGGCGGAGACCCAGTACTTC. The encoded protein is CASSQFMLAAETQYF.

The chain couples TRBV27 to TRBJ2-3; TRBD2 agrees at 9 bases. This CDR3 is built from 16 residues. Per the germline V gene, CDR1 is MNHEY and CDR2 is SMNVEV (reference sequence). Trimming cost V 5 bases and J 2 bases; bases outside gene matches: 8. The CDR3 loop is CASSTSGPASTDTQYF. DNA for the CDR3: TGTGCCAGCAGTACTAGCGGGCCCGCATCCACAGATACGCAGTATTTT.

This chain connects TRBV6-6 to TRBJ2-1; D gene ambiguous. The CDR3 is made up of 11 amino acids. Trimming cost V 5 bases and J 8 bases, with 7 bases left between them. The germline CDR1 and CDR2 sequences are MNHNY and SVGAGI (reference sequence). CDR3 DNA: TGTGCCAGCAGTGTAATCGATGAGCAGTTCTTC. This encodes CASSVIDEQFF.

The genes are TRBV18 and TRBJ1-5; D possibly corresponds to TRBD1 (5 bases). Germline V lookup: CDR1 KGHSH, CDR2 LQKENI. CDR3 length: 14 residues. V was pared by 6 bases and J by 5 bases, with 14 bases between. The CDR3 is CASSTAGLDQPQHF. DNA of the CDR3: TGTGCCAGCTCCACCGCAGGGCTTGATCAGCCCCAGCATTTT. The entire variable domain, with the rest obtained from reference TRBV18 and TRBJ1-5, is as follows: NAGVMQNPRHLVRRRGQEARLRCSPMKGHSHVYWYRQLPEEGLKFMVYLQKENIIDESGMPKERFSAEFPKEGPSILRIQQVVRGDSAAYFCASSTAGLDQPQHFGDGTRLSIL.

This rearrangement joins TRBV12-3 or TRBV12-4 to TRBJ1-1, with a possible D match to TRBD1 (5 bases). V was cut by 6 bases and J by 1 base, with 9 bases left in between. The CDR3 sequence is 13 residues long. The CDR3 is CASSDSWNTEAFF. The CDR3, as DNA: TGTGCCAGCAGCGACAGTTGGAACACTGAAGCTTTCTTT.

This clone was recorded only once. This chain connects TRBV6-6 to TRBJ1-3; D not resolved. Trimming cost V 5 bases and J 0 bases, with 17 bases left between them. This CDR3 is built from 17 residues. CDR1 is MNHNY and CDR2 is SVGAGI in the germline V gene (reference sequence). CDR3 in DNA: TGTGCCAGCAGTCGTGTCCATCCGACGGGCTCTGGAAACACCATATATTTT. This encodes CASSRVHPTGSGNTIYF.

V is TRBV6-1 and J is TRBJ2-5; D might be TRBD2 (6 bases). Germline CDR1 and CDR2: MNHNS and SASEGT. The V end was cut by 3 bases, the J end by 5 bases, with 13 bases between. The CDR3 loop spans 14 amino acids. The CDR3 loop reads CASSEGSEGETQYF. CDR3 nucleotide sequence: TGTGCCAGCAGTGAGGGTTCGGAGGGGGAGACCCAGTACTTC.

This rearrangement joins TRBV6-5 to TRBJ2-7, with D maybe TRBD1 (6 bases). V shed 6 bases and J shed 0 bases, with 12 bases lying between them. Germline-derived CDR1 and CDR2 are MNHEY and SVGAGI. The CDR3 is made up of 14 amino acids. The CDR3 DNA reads TGTGCCAGCAGACCGTACAGGGACTCCTACGAGCAGTACTTC. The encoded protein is CASRPYRDSYEQYF.

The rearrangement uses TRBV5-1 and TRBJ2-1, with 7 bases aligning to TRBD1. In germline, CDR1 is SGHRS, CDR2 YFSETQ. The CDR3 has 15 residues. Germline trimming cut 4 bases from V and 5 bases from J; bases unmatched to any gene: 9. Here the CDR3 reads CASSDGTGTDNEQFF. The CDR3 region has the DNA TGCGCCAGCAGCGATGGAACCGGGACAGACAATGAGCAGTTCTTC.

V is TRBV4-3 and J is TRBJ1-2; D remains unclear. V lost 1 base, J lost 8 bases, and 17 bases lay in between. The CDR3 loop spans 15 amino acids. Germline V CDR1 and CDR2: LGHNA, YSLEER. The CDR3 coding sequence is TGCGCCAGCAGCCAAGGTTCGTCGGGGTATGCGGGCTACACCTTC. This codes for CASSQGSSGYAGYTF.

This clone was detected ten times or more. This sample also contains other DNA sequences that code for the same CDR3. The CDR3 region has the DNA TGTGCCAGCAGCTTATTGGCGGGGGGTCCAGATACGCAGTATTTT. Translating it yields CASSLLAGGPDTQYF. The chain combines TRBV7-2 with TRBJ2-3; 8 bases are shared with TRBD2. With 2 bases clipped from V and 4 bases from J, the junction kept 5 bases outside the gene matches. From germline, CDR1 is SGHTA and CDR2 FQGNSA. CDR3 length equals 15 residues.

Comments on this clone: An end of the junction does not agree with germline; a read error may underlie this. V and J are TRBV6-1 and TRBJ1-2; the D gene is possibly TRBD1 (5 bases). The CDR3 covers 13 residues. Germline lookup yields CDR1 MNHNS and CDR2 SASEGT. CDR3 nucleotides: TGTGCCAGCAGAGACGCCGACAGACCCAAGGTCTTCTTC. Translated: CASRDADRPKVFF.